Below, one TCR beta chain is given with its context. Looked up from germline, CDR1 is MNHEY and CDR2 is SVGAGI. V gave up 11 bases and J gave up 5 bases, with 10 bases separating them. The CDR3 is 10 amino acids. This record comes from a study of shared clonotypes between healthy human individuals. The authors distributed each subset's genomic DNA evenly over several immunoSEQ plates. The data were produced by immunoSEQ multiplex PCR, yet TCRdb's version contains in-frame clones alone and is incomplete. Here the sample spans roughly 2,300,000 clones, 85% to 95% being singletons. The sequence was obtained from a man between 18 and 29 years old in good health. Some clones in this sample may be carry-over from other donors' samples. Sequencing was performed on naive CD4+ T cells from PBMCs. Sample subset: CD45RA+ positively selected. V is TRBV6-5 and J is TRBJ2-7, with D possibly matching TRBD2 (5 bases). The CDR3 reads CAVGSNEQYF. CDR3 DNA sequence: TGTGCCGTGGGGAGTAACGAGCAGTACTTC.